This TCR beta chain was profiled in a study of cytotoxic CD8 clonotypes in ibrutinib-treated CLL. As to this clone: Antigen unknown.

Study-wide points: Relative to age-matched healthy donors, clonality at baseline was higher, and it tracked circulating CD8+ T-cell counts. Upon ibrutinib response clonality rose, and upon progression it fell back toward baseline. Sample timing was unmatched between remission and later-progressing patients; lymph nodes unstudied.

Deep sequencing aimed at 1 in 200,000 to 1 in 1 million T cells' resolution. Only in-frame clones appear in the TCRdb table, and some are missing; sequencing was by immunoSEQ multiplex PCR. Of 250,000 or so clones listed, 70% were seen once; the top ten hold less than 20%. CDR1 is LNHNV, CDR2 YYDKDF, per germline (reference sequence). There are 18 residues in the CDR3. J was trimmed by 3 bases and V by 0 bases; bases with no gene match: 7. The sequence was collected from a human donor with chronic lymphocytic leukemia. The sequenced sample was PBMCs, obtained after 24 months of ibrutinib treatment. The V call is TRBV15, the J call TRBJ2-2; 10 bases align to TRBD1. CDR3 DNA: TGTGCCACCAGCAGAGATCACCCCGGACAGGGGGACACCGGGGAGCTGTTTTTT. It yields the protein CATSRDHPGQGDTGELFF.